This TCR beta chain is from a study of regulatory T cells in long-lasting Graves disease. Combining iRepertoire HTBI primers with Arm-PCR of CDR3 regions, the authors built TCR beta libraries. MiXCR, applied by TCRdb to the multiplex PCR reads, yields one record per CDR3 protein. The table has about 360,000 distinct CDR3 sequences, about 16% seen once. Comment on this clonotype: A much bigger clone sits one base away, suggesting this may be a read error.

The time point denotes: newly diagnosed GD, antithyroid drugs for less than 3 months. The TCR library was prepared using RNA isolated from PBMCs. Trimming removed 3 bases at V and 1 base at J, with 20 bases between. The CDR3 consists of 18 residues. The germline CDR1 and CDR2 sequences are MNHNS and SASEGT. This sample also belongs to another study, concerning T cells in Graves' hyperthyroidism and ophthalmopathy.

The sequence was collected from a woman in her late teens or twenties with Graves disease. Sample: peripheral blood mononuclear cells (PBMCs), taken at new diagnosis, from a patient treated with antithyroid drugs. The chain carries TRBV6-1 and TRBJ2-3; maybe TRBD2 (7 bases). Here the CDR3 reads CASSDGTGGPRGTDTQYF. CDR3 nucleotide sequence: TGTGCCAGCAGTGACGGAACCGGGGGGCCTAGGGGCACAGATACGCAGTATTTT.